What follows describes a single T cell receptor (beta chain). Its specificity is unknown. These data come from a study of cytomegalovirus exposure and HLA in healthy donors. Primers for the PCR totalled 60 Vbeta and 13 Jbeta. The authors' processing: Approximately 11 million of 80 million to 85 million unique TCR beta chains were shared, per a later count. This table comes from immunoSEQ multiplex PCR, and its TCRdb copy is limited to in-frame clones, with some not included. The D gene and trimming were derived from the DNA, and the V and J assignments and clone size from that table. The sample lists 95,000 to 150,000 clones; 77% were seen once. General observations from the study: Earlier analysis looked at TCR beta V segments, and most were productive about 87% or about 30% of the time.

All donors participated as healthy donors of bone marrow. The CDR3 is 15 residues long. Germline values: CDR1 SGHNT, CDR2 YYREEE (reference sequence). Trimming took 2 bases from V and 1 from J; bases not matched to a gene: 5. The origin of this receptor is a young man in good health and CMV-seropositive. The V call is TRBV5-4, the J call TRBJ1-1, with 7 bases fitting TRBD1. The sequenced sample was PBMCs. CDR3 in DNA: TGTGCCAGCAGCTTAAAGGGGGCGCCGAACACTGAAGCTTTCTTT. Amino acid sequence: CASSLKGAPNTEAFF.